Here is one TCR beta chain with its context. Antigen unknown. Trimming cost V 3 bases and J 5 bases, with 16 bases left between them. CDR3 length equals 15 residues. Germline-derived CDR1 and CDR2 are MDHEN and SYDVKM. These data belong to a study of shared clonotypes between healthy human individuals. Only in-frame clones appear in the TCRdb table, and some are missing; sequencing was by immunoSEQ multiplex PCR. The table records about a million clones, approximately 68% of them present only once. Donors were healthy HIV-negative adults without recent acute infections or vaccinations. Study outcomes and limitations: The study generally estimated greater richness for naive than memory subsets. Among non-shared clonotypes, generation probabilities were lower than among those shared by all four donors.

The sequence derives from a man between 18 and 35 years old in good health. The specimen was memory CD4+ T cells sorted from blood. Stated subset: CD45RA-negative fraction. The chain carries TRBV28 and TRBJ1-2, with D possibly being TRBD1 (6 bases). CDR3 coding DNA: TGTGCCAGCAGTTTGCAGCAGGGGAGGAGGTATGGCTACACCTTC. Protein: CASSLQQGRRYGYTF.